These 28 T cell receptor beta chains came from one sample sequenced in a study of T cell responses to AZD1222 COVID-19 vaccine. Profiled with immunoSEQ multiplex PCR; TCRdb holds only in-frame clones, not every one. The sample comprises 66,000 or so clones, 79% of which are singletons, and approximately 20% rests with the top ten. The sample here was peripheral blood, taken on day 0 of MenACWY control vaccination. These receptors came from an adult in good health.

Comments on this clone: Compared with germline, one end of the junction differs, possibly owing to a read error. The CDR3: CASSEGGEEETQYF. The CDR3 DNA reads as TGTGCCAGCAGCGAAGGCGGGGAAGAAGAGACCCAGTACTTC. The chain combines TRBV2 with TRBJ2-5, with D possibly being TRBD2 (6 bases). Germline V gives CDR1 SNHLY, CDR2 FYNNEI. The CDR3 totals 14 residues.

V gene TRBV6-1 combines with J gene TRBJ2-3; TRBD1 aligns across 8 bases. Germline CDR1 is MNHNS and CDR2 is SASEGT. This CDR3 has 15 amino acids. After removal of 3 bases from V and 6 bases from J, the junction contained 8 bases not matched to a gene. CDR3 nucleotide sequence: TGTGCCAGCAGTGATGGGCAGGGGGCGTCGGATACGCAGTATTTT. Protein sequence: CASSDGQGASDTQYF.

This clone has a handful of counts. The rearrangement joins TRBV6-5 to TRBJ1-2; tentatively, D is TRBD1 (6 bases). Germline CDR1 and CDR2: MNHEY and SVGAGI. This CDR3 has 13 amino acids. Trimming left V 5 bases short and J 3 bases short, with 10 bases between. CDR3 sequence reads: CASSPGADYGYTF. Written as DNA, the CDR3 is TGTGCCAGCAGTCCGGGGGCCGACTATGGCTACACCTTC.

This chain links TRBV7-2 with TRBJ2-2, with D unresolved. In germline, CDR1 is SGHTA, CDR2 FQGNSA. The CDR3 loop spans 15 amino acids. Between the trimmed V and J ends, which lost 6 bases and 4 bases, there was a span of 15 bases. The CDR3 nucleotides are TGTGCCAGCAGACCCTTTTCTTTGCGCACCGGGGAGCTGTTTTTT. It is translated as CASRPFSLRTGELFF.

The J gene is TRBJ2-7, the V gene TRBV5-6, with 9 bases fitting TRBD1. The CDR3 is made up of 15 amino acids. Germline V gives CDR1 SGHDT, CDR2 YYEEEE. V dropped 3 bases and J dropped 5; count of bases not matched to a gene: 9. CDR3 nucleotide sequence: TGTGCCAGCAGCTCCGACAGGGGGAACGGTAACGAGCAGTACTTC. It encodes CASSSDRGNGNEQYF. Full variable domain (remainder filled in from reference TRBV5-6 and TRBJ2-7): DAGVTQSPTHLIKTRGQQVTLRCSPKSGHDTVSWYQQALGQGPQFIFQYYEEEERQRGNFPDRFSGHQFPNYSSELNVNALLLGDSALYLCASSSDRGNGNEQYFGPGTRLTVT.

This rearrangement joins TRBV18 to TRBJ1-4; D gene uncertain. The CDR3 consists of 15 residues. Trimming pared 6 bases from V and 0 bases from J, leaving 11 bases between. The germline CDR1 and CDR2 sequences are KGHSH and LQKENI. The CDR3 DNA reads as TGTGCCAGCTCCCCCAGAGAAGCAACTAATGAAAAACTGTTTTTT. Protein: CASSPREATNEKLFF.

The gene calls are TRBV30 and TRBJ2-1; maybe TRBD2 (6 bases). V shed 3 bases and J shed 0 bases, with 9 bases lying between them. Germline loops: CDR1 GTSNPN, CDR2 SVGIG (reference sequence). CDR3 length: 14 amino acids. The CDR3 loop is CAWRRAGSYNEQFF. The DNA of the CDR3 is TGTGCCTGGAGAAGAGCGGGCTCCTACAATGAGCAGTTCTTC. Filled out from reference TRBV30 and TRBJ2-1, the complete variable domain reads SQTIHQWPATLVQPVGSPLSLECTVEGTSNPNLYWYRQAAGRGLQLLFYSVGIGQISSEVPQNLSASRPQDRQFILSSKKLLLSDSGFYLCAWRRAGSYNEQFFGPGTRLTVL.

The rearrangement joins TRBV28 to TRBJ2-7; maybe TRBD1 (6 bases). CDR1 is MDHEN and CDR2 is SYDVKM in the germline V gene. This CDR3 has 12 amino acids. Trimming left V 5 bases short and J 3 bases short, with 8 bases between. CDR3 sequence: CASSLQGYEQYF. In DNA, the CDR3 is TGTGCCAGCAGTCTACAGGGCTACGAGCAGTACTTC. The full variable domain, with the rest looked up from reference TRBV28 and TRBJ2-7, is DVKVTQSSRYLVKRTGEKVFLECVQDMDHENMFWYRQDPGLGLRLIYFSYDVKMKEKGDIPEGYSVSREKKERFSLILESASTNQTSMYLCASSLQGYEQYFGPGTRLTVT.

This clone was seen a few times. The gene calls are TRBV27 and TRBJ2-2; D not certain. V was cut by 5 bases and J by 6 bases, with 13 bases left in between. CDR3 length equals 14 residues. Germline lookup yields CDR1 MNHEY and CDR2 SMNVEV (reference sequence). CDR3 in amino acids: CASSAYLGSGELFF. CDR3 bases: TGTGCCAGCAGTGCCTACTTGGGGTCCGGGGAGCTGTTTTTT.

This chain links TRBV7-8 with TRBJ1-1; TRBD1 aligns across 10 bases. The CDR3 contains 17 residues. The ends lost 7 bases at V and 5 bases at J; junction bases unmatched: 16. CDR1 is SGHVS, CDR2 FQNEAQ, per germline. CDR3 DNA sequence: TGTGCCAGCACCGAGACCACGGACAGGGGGGGCTGGACTGAAGCTTTCTTT. Translation gives CASTETTDRGGWTEAFF.

V gene TRBV11-2 combines with J gene TRBJ2-5, with D possibly matching TRBD2 (6 bases). The CDR3 spans 14 residues. V dropped 4 bases and J dropped 5 bases, with 14 bases sitting between them. Germline loops: CDR1 SGHAT, CDR2 FQNNGV. CDR3 sequence (DNA): TGTGCCAGCAGCTCCCAGGGAGGTGAGGAGACCCAGTACTTC. Protein: CASSSQGGEETQYF.

V is TRBV18 and J is TRBJ2-2; D gene unclear. The CDR3 sequence is 15 residues long. V shed 6 bases and J shed 2 bases, with 13 bases lying between them. Germline V gene sequence: CDR1 KGHSH, CDR2 LQKENI. The CDR3 loop is CASSPTRDNTGELFF. The CDR3 DNA is TGTGCCAGCTCTCCGACTCGAGATAACACCGGGGAGCTGTTTTTT.

This clone was recorded once. This chain joins TRBV3-1 (or the pseudogene TRBV3-2) and TRBJ2-1; maybe TRBD2 (6 bases). This CDR3 has 16 amino acids. The V end lost 1 base, the J end lost 4 bases, and 14 bases lay between the germline ends. The germline V gene has CDR1 LGHDT and CDR2 YNNKEL (reference sequence). In DNA form, the CDR3 reads TGTGCCAGCAGCCAAGCGACCGGCGGGATGTACAATGAGCAGTTCTTC. Amino acids: CASSQATGGMYNEQFF.

The chain uses TRBV4-1 and TRBJ1-4; D is ambiguous. Trimming took off 0 bases at V and 7 bases at J, with 9 bases between the two ends. The V gene's germline CDR1 is MGHRA and CDR2 YSYEKL. The CDR3 has 14 amino acids. The CDR3 bases are TGCGCCAGCAGCCAAGATCAAGTAGCTGAAAAACTGTTTTTT. Its protein product is CASSQDQVAEKLFF.

Only one count was recorded for this clone. The genes are TRBV5-1 and TRBJ2-6; 11 bases are a match to TRBD2. The CDR3 has 16 amino acids. V was clipped by 3 bases and J by 1 base; unmatched bases: 0. CDR1 and CDR2 (germline): SGHRS, YFSETQ. CDR3 residues: CASSWTSGSGANVLTF. The DNA of the CDR3 is TGCGCCAGCAGCTGGACTAGCGGGTCTGGGGCCAACGTCCTGACTTTC. Full variable domain (remainder filled in from reference TRBV5-1 and TRBJ2-6): KAGVTQTPRYLIKTRGQQVTLSCSPISGHRSVSWYQQTPGQGLQFLFEYFSETQRNKGNFPGRFSGRQFSNSRSEMNVSTLELGDSALYLCASSWTSGSGANVLTFGAGSRLTVL.

The chain recombines TRBV30 with TRBJ1-5; D unresolved. The V end was cut by 3 bases, the J end by 1 base, with 7 bases between. CDR1 and CDR2 (germline): GTSNPN, SVGIG (reference sequence). The CDR3 runs 13 residues. The DNA for the CDR3 is TGTGCCTGGAGAGCAAACAGCAATCAGCCCCAGCATTTT. Its translation is CAWRANSNQPQHF.

The chain has TRBV21-1 and TRBJ1-4. TRBV21-1 is deemed a pseudogene. This CDR3 region has 14 residues. The CDR3 DNA is TGTGCCAGCAGCAAGCGAAAGATAAATGAAAAACTGTTTTTT. It translates to CASSKRKINEKLFF.

Points on this clone: One junction end disagrees with the germline gene, perhaps due to a read error. V is TRBV6-2 or TRBV6-3 and J is TRBJ2-3; D ambiguous. The CDR3 consists of 10 residues. Germline V gene lookup returns CDR1 MNHEY and CDR2 SVGEGT. The CDR3 sequence is CASSTDTQYF. The CDR3 bases are TGTGCCAGCAGCACCGATACGCAGTATTTT.

This rearrangement joins TRBV18 to TRBJ2-7; possible D gene TRBD1, 5 bases. Germline CDR1 is KGHSH and CDR2 is LQKENI. The CDR3 extends over 15 amino acids. The germline V and J ends were trimmed by 1 base and 1 base, with 11 bases remaining between them. CDR3 sequence reads: CASSPQGLFSYEQYF. CDR3 nucleotides: TGTGCCAGCTCACCACAGGGGCTCTTTTCCTACGAGCAGTACTTC.

This clone was found a few times. The CDR3 loop is CASGSGTTYNSPLHF. The CDR3 nucleotides read TGTGCCAGCGGGTCCGGGACCACCTATAATTCACCCCTCCACTTT. The chain uses TRBV28 and TRBJ1-6, with a possible D match to TRBD1 (5 bases). The V gene lost 8 bases and the J gene lost 2 bases, with 13 bases spanning the gap. From germline, CDR1 is MDHEN and CDR2 SYDVKM. The CDR3 covers 15 residues.

V usage is TRBV6-2 or TRBV6-3 and J usage is TRBJ2-7; 7 nucleotides agree with TRBD1. CDR1 MNHEY and CDR2 SVGEGT come from the germline V gene. J gave up 3 bases and V 2 bases, and 7 bases lay outside the gene matches. CDR3 size: 15 residues. The CDR3: CASSYRGTAHYEQYF. The CDR3 bases are TGTGCCAGCAGTTACCGAGGGACAGCTCACTACGAGCAGTACTTC.

CDR3 region: CASNWDRGCTEAFF. The DNA of the CDR3 is TGTGCCAGCAACTGGGACAGGGGTTGCACTGAAGCTTTCTTT. The chain joins TRBV9 to TRBJ1-1; 10 nucleotides match TRBD1. Looked up from germline, CDR1 is SGDLS and CDR2 is YYNGEE. The CDR3 totals 14 residues. J was trimmed by 4 bases and V by 6 bases; bases with no gene match: 6. Combining the CDR3 with reference TRBV9 and TRBJ1-1 gives the whole variable domain DSGVTQTPKHLITATGQRVTLRCSPRSGDLSVYWYQQSLDQGLQFLIQYYNGEERAKGNILERFSAQQFPDLHSELNLSSLELGDSALYFCASNWDRGCTEAFFGQGTRLTVV.

The gene calls are TRBV2 and TRBJ2-2; TRBD1 is a possible D gene (6 bases). There are 12 residues in the CDR3. The V end was cut by 3 bases, the J end by 14 bases, with 13 bases between. Germline CDR1 and CDR2: SNHLY and FYNNEI. The CDR3 sequence: CASSESQGGLFF. Here the CDR3 DNA reads TGTGCCAGCAGTGAGTCACAGGGTGGACTGTTTTTT.

The chain couples TRBV11-2 to TRBJ2-7; the D gene could be TRBD1 or TRBD2 (5 bases each). The germline V gene encodes CDR1 SGHAT and CDR2 FQNNGV. Between the trimmed V and J ends, which lost 5 bases and 6 bases, there was a span of 17 bases. There are 14 residues in the CDR3. CDR3 bases: TGTGCCAGCAGCCCCCGTTGGGGACCCGTCGAGCAGTACTTC. It translates to CASSPRWGPVEQYF.

This clone was counted once. The chain is built from TRBV11-3 and TRBJ1-1; D gene ambiguous. Trimming took 3 bases from V and 2 from J, leaving 7 bases between them. This CDR3 has 13 residues. The germline CDR1 and CDR2 sequences are SGHNT and YENEEA. The CDR3 is CASSFDGNTEAFF. DNA of the CDR3: TGTGCCAGCAGCTTCGATGGTAACACTGAAGCTTTCTTT.

The chain links TRBV28 to TRBJ1-5, with D possibly matching TRBD1 (6 bases). Germline-derived CDR1 and CDR2 are MDHEN and SYDVKM. This CDR3 contains 15 residues. The V end was cut by 3 bases, the J end by 6 bases, with 15 bases between. The CDR3 loop reads CASSLDSASRQPQHF. The CDR3, as DNA: TGTGCCAGCAGTTTGGACAGCGCCTCTCGTCAGCCCCAGCATTTT. Full variable domain (outside the CDR3, taken from reference TRBV28 and TRBJ1-5): DVKVTQSSRYLVKRTGEKVFLECVQDMDHENMFWYRQDPGLGLRLIYFSYDVKMKEKGDIPEGYSVSREKKERFSLILESASTNQTSMYLCASSLDSASRQPQHFGDGTRLSIL.

The chain combines TRBV18 with TRBJ2-2; D is ambiguous. This CDR3 is built from 13 residues. Germline assignment: CDR1 KGHSH and CDR2 LQKENI. Trimming left V 6 bases short and J 6 bases short, with 11 bases between. The CDR3 coding sequence is TGTGCCAGCTCCCCCTCGGGCTCCGGGGAGCTGTTTTTT. Translation gives CASSPSGSGELFF.

J is TRBJ1-4 and V is TRBV7-6; a weak D match, TRBD1 (5 bases). CDR1 and CDR2 (germline): SGHVS, FNYEAQ. The V and J ends lost 5 bases and 4 bases respectively, with 14 bases between them. There are 15 residues in the CDR3. In DNA, the CDR3 is TGTGCCAGCAGCAGAGGACAAACTTTTAATGAAAAACTGTTTTTT. Encoded protein: CASSRGQTFNEKLFF.